These T cell receptor beta chains were read from a single sample in a study of identical twins' blood T cells. TCRdb called the 5' RACE reads again in MiXCR, with one record for every CDR3 protein. The sample consists of 300,000 to 450,000 distinct CDR3 sequences, about 28% of them appearing once. The source material was PBMCs. The receptor set was obtained from a woman aged 18-49 years in good health. CDR3s include the opening cysteine and the closing phenylalanine or tryptophan. The D gene is left open where the match is weak. The size of a clone is reported for some rows only, either as once, few or many, or as a class for expanded clones.

D	V	J	size	DNA	CDR3
NA	TRBV3-1	TRBJ2-4	few	TGTGCCAGCAGCCAAGAGAACATTCAGTACTTC	CASSQENIQYF
TRBD2	TRBV29-1	TRBJ2-5	NA	TGCAGCGTCGGGGGGGCAGGGCTAGAGACCCAGTACTTC	CSVGGAGLETQYF
NA	TRBV30	TRBJ1-1	NA	TGTGCCTGCCCTCGTAGGGGCGCTGAAGCTTTCTTT	CACPRRGAEAFF
TRBD2	TRBV2	TRBJ2-5	few	TGTGCCAGCAGTGTATCTAGCGGGAAGGAAGAGACCCAGTACTTC	CASSVSSGKEETQYF
TRBD1	TRBV29-1	TRBJ1-2	NA	TGCAGCGTCTCGACCGGGACAGGGGAAGGGCTTGGCTACACCTTC	CSVSTGTGEGLGYTF
NA	TRBV12-3/TRBV12-4	TRBJ2-5	NA	TGTGCCAGCAGTAAGCGGGCTCAAGAGACCCAGTACTTC	CASSKRAQETQYF
NA	TRBV2	TRBJ2-7	NA	TGTGCCAGCTTTGCCTATGGTGACGAGCAGTACTTC	CASFAYGDEQYF
NA	TRBV18	TRBJ1-5	many	TGTGCCAGCTCACCACCGGACAGCCGTCTCTATCAGCCCCAGCATTTT	CASSPPDSRLYQPQHF
NA	TRBV2	TRBJ2-2	NA	TGTGCCAGCAGAACCGGGTCCGCATTTCCTCACACGTTTTTT	CASRTGSAFPHTFF
NA	TRBV20-1	TRBJ2-7	NA	TGCAGTGCTAGAGGGGCAGCAGTCTACGAGCAGTACTTC	CSARGAAVYEQYF
NA	TRBV4-3	TRBJ2-7	once	TGCGCCAGCAGCCAAGATTATGGCCACGTCTACGAGCAGTACTTC	CASSQDYGHVYEQYF
NA	TRBV7-9	TRBJ1-6	few	TGTGCCAGCAGCTTATACGGCTCGGGACGGACCGACTCCTATAATTCACCCCTCCACTTT	CASSLYGSGRTDSYNSPLHF
NA	TRBV7-2	TRBJ2-2	NA	TGTGCCAGCAGCTTGGGATCGAACATCGGGGAGCTGTTTTTT	CASSLGSNIGELFF
NA	TRBV25-1	TRBJ1-1	few	TGTGCCAGCGGAGCAGGAGTTAACACTGAAGCTTTCTTT	CASGAGVNTEAFF
NA	TRBV5-1	TRBJ2-2	few	TGCGCCAGCAGCCAGGGACGAGAAAACGGGGAGCTGTTTTTT	CASSQGRENGELFF
NA	TRBV20-1	TRBJ1-6	NA	TGCAGTGCTACGGACCGCAGCTCCTATAATTCACCCCTCCACTTT	CSATDRSSYNSPLHF
NA	TRBV6-5	TRBJ2-5	few	TGTGCCAGCAGTTACTCGTATAGGGAGACCCAGTACTTC	CASSYSYRETQYF
TRBD2	TRBV13	TRBJ2-3	many	TGTGCCAGCAGCCGACTAGCGAGGACAGATACGCAGTATTTT	CASSRLARTDTQYF
TRBD2	TRBV4-3	TRBJ2-1	few	TGCGCCAGCAGCCAAAGTCTAGCGGACTACAATGAGCAGTTCTTC	CASSQSLADYNEQFF
NA	TRBV7-6	TRBJ2-7	NA	TGTGCCAGCAGCCCGAGGACGATTAACTACGAGCAGTACTTC	CASSPRTINYEQYF
TRBD1	TRBV3-1	TRBJ1-2	few	TGTGCCAGCAGCCAAGACCTAGGGGGCTTCGGTGGCTACACCTTC	CASSQDLGGFGGYTF
NA	TRBV29-1	TRBJ1-4	few	TGCAGCGTGATGGGGGACGGATCCAGATACGAAAGGGGACTGTTTTTT	CSVMGDGSRYERGLFF
NA	TRBV6-2/TRBV6-3	TRBJ1-1	NA	TGTGCCAGTAAAATTTTGGGGAAAAGGACTGAAGCTTTCTTT	CASKILGKRTEAFF
TRBD1	TRBV27	TRBJ2-2	NA	TGTGCCAGCAGTTTAAGGTTCCTCACCGGGACAGTAATACCCGGGGAGCTGTTTTTT	CASSLRFLTGTVIPGELFF
NA	TRBV6-2/TRBV6-3	TRBJ2-5	NA	TGTGCCAGCAGTTCCCAGACTAGAAGTTTGGAGACCCAGTACTTC	CASSSQTRSLETQYF
NA	TRBV14	TRBJ1-1	many	TGTGCCAGCAGCCAAGATGGACGGGTGAGGAACACTGAAGCTTTCTTT	CASSQDGRVRNTEAFF
NA	TRBV29-1	TRBJ1-2	many	TGCAGCGTTGACAGGGACGCCTATGGCTACACCTTC	CSVDRDAYGYTF
TRBD1	TRBV19	TRBJ2-1	few	TGTGCCAGTAGTAACCGGGACAGCTACAATGAGCAGTTCTTC	CASSNRDSYNEQFF
NA	TRBV7-9	TRBJ2-1	NA	TGTGCCAGCAGCTTATCAAAGGGGAGGCTCAATGAGCAGTTCTTC	CASSLSKGRLNEQFF
NA	TRBV20-1	TRBJ2-1	few	TGCAGTGCTAGAATAACGGGAGTAAGGGGCTATGAGCAGTTCTTC	CSARITGVRGYEQFF
NA	TRBV9	TRBJ1-2	NA	TGTGCCAGCAGCGTACCTTCGCGAGTCTACACCTTC	CASSVPSRVYTF
NA	TRBV6-2/TRBV6-3	TRBJ2-2	NA	TGTGCCAGCAGACCGGGAAGTCGCACCGGGGAGCTGTTTTTT	CASRPGSRTGELFF
NA	TRBV19	TRBJ2-3	NA	TGTGCCAGTAGTACCCTCAGGCGGGCTGGCACAGATACGCAGTATTTT	CASSTLRRAGTDTQYF
TRBD1	TRBV12-3/TRBV12-4	TRBJ1-5	NA	TGTGCCAGCAGACCCCCAGGGGGTAGCAATCAGCCCCAGCATTTT	CASRPPGGSNQPQHF
NA	TRBV5-1	TRBJ1-1	NA	TGCGCCAGTTCCGCGGGGCTTAGGACTGAAGCTTTCTTT	CASSAGLRTEAFF
TRBD1	TRBV19	TRBJ1-2	NA	TGTGCCAGTAGTATAGGGACAGGGGCCTATGGCTACACCTTC	CASSIGTGAYGYTF
TRBD1	TRBV18	TRBJ1-2	NA	TGTGCCAGCTCACCAGGGACAGGGGGCGTCTATGGCTACACCTTC	CASSPGTGGVYGYTF
NA	TRBV6-4	TRBJ1-2	many	TGTGCCAGCAGTGACTCGAGTCGGGGGAATCACTATGGCTACACCTTC	CASSDSSRGNHYGYTF
TRBD1	TRBV30	TRBJ1-5	NA	TGTGCCTGGAGTCCGGGACAGGGGGCTCAGCCCCAGCATTTT	CAWSPGQGAQPQHF
NA	TRBV5-1	TRBJ2-1	NA	TGCGCCAGCAGCTTGAGTGGGACGAGCTCCTACAATGAGCAGTTCTTC	CASSLSGTSSYNEQFF
NA	TRBV20-1	TRBJ1-2	few	TGCAGTGCTAGCCCAGGGGTCTATGGCTACACCTTC	CSASPGVYGYTF
TRBD1	TRBV7-9	TRBJ1-4	NA	TGTGCCAGCAGACGACAGGGCGGTCAAGAAAAACTGTTTTTT	CASRRQGGQEKLFF
NA	TRBV5-4	TRBJ1-3	NA	TGTGCCAGCAGCAACCGAGGATGGGGGGGAAACACCATATATTTT	CASSNRGWGGNTIYF
NA	TRBV29-1	TRBJ2-1	once	NA	CSVVWGTGTYRKAEFF
NA	TRBV3-1	TRBJ2-3	NA	TGTGCCAGCAGCCAAGGCCAGCCCCAATGGGCAGATACGCAGTATTTT	CASSQGQPQWADTQYF
NA	TRBV2	TRBJ1-2	many	TGTGCCAGCAGGGGAGGAGGAATAAATCTGGGATATGGCTACACCTTC	CASRGGGINLGYGYTF
NA	TRBV7-8	TRBJ1-1	NA	TGTGCCAGCAGCCTGAGGGGGGGTTGGAACACTGAAGCTTTCTTT	CASSLRGGWNTEAFF
NA	TRBV12-3/TRBV12-4	TRBJ2-5	many	TGTGCCAGCCATAACACAGGGAGTGAGACCCAGTACTTC	CASHNTGSETQYF
NA	TRBV4-2	TRBJ1-5	NA	TGTGCCAGCAGCCGAGAAGGATACGGGGTCAATCAGCCCCAGCATTTT	CASSREGYGVNQPQHF
NA	TRBV20-1	TRBJ1-1	NA	TGCAGTGCTAGCCAAGAGGGGGACACTGAAGCTTTCTTT	CSASQEGDTEAFF